These 20 T cell receptor beta chains originate from one sample sequenced in a study of cytomegalovirus exposure and HLA in healthy donors. Primers: 60 Vbeta forward and 13 Jbeta reverse. Sequencing was performed with immunoSEQ multiplex PCR; in TCRdb, only in-frame clones are kept and a portion is missing. The repertoire holds over 150,000 clones, with 70% to 85% as singletons. Material for sequencing was PBMCs. The receptor source for this set is a woman in her 30s in good health and CMV-seropositive.

The chain uses TRBV5-4 and TRBJ1-2, with D maybe TRBD1 (5 bases). Trimming took 0 bases from V and 2 from J, leaving 11 bases between them. Looked up from germline, CDR1 is SGHNT and CDR2 is YYREEE (reference sequence). This CDR3 contains 15 residues. CDR3 nucleotides: TGTGCCAGCAGCTTGGACCCAGGGCCAAACTATGGCTACACCTTC. Translating it yields CASSLDPGPNYGYTF.

Comments on this clone: The junction departs from germline at one end; a sequencing error may be responsible. The sample holds other DNA sequences that translate to the same CDR3. CDR3 region: CASSSGQSVVAGKETQYF. The CDR3 DNA is TGCGCCAGCAGCTCCGGACAGAGCGTCGTAGCGGGGAAAGAGACCCAGTACTTC. V gene TRBV7-9 combines with J gene TRBJ2-5; 8 bases line up with TRBD2. Germline CDR1 is SEHNR and CDR2 is FQNEAQ (reference sequence). CDR3 length: 18 residues.

The chain combines TRBV27 with TRBJ2-5, with a tentative D call TRBD1 (6 bases). Trimming cost V 4 bases and J 5 bases, with 17 bases left between them. Per germline, CDR1 MNHEY and CDR2 SMNVEV (reference sequence). The length of the CDR3 is 15 residues. The DNA for the CDR3 is TGTGCCAGCAGTTCACGACAGAATAGGGGGGAGACCCAGTACTTC. Protein sequence: CASSSRQNRGETQYF.

The rearrangement links TRBV18 to TRBJ2-2; TRBD2 aligns across 12 bases. Losses at the gene ends were 6 bases for V and 3 bases for J; bases not matched to a gene: 5. The CDR3 contains 16 residues. Looked up from germline, CDR1 is KGHSH and CDR2 is LQKENI. In DNA form, the CDR3 reads TGTGCCAGCTCCGCGGGACTAGCGGGCGACACCGGGGAGCTGTTTTTT. It yields the protein CASSAGLAGDTGELFF.

Of note for this clone: The junction does not match germline at one end; this may be a read error. J is TRBJ2-3 and V is TRBV9, with 10 bases identical to TRBD2. There are 15 residues in the CDR3. Germline-derived CDR1 and CDR2 are SGDLS and YYNGEE. Written as DNA, the CDR3 is TGTGCCAGCACCGTAACTAGCGGGACCACAGATACGCAGTATTTT. Encoded protein: CASTVTSGTTDTQYF.

In its sample, this clone was seen once. The V call is TRBV7-7, the J call TRBJ2-5; 9 nucleotides align to TRBD1. Germline trimming cut 1 base from V and 5 bases from J; bases unmatched to any gene: 5. The germline V gene encodes CDR1 SSHAT and CDR2 FNYEAQ (reference sequence). The CDR3 runs to 15 residues. Written as DNA, the CDR3 is TGTGCCAGCAGCTTAGAAGGGACAGGGAGTGAGACCCAGTACTTC. Encoded protein: CASSLEGTGSETQYF.

This rearrangement joins TRBV10-1 to TRBJ2-1, with D possibly being TRBD1 (5 bases). The CDR3 sequence is 15 residues long. CDR1 is WNHNN and CDR2 is SYGVQD in the germline V gene (reference sequence). Trimming pared 2 bases from V and 9 bases from J, leaving 17 bases between. CDR3 DNA sequence: TGCGCCAGCAGTGAGCCTTTGGACACATCGGGTGAGCAGTTCTTC. This codes for CASSEPLDTSGEQFF.

The gene calls are TRBV18 and TRBJ1-3, with D uncertain. V was pared by 3 bases and J by 0 bases, with 6 bases between. CDR1 and CDR2 from the germline V gene are KGHSH and LQKENI. This CDR3 has 14 residues. The CDR3 here is CASSPGSSGNTIYF. The CDR3 DNA sequence: TGTGCCAGCTCACCGGGCAGCTCTGGAAACACCATATATTTT.

The chain employs TRBV28 and TRBJ1-2; 7 bases fit TRBD1. CDR1 and CDR2 from the germline V gene are MDHEN and SYDVKM. The CDR3 totals 13 residues. Losses at the gene ends were 5 bases for V and 5 bases for J; bases not matched to a gene: 5. This CDR3 reads CASSTGTDYGYTF. Here the CDR3 DNA reads TGTGCCAGCAGTACCGGGACAGATTATGGCTACACCTTC.

The chain's CDR3 is CARREGRRDFSYNEQFF. As DNA, the CDR3 is TGTGCCAGACGGGAAGGGAGGCGTGATTTCTCCTACAATGAGCAGTTCTTC. The chain uses TRBV27 and TRBJ2-1; possible D gene TRBD2, 6 bases. CDR1 MNHEY and CDR2 SMNVEV come from the germline V gene (reference sequence). Trimming cost V 9 bases and J 0 bases, with 21 bases left between them. This CDR3 is built from 17 residues.

The chain employs TRBV7-3 and TRBJ2-2; D gene unclear. The V end lost 4 bases, the J end lost 0 bases, and 3 bases lay between the germline ends. CDR1 is SGHTA and CDR2 is FQGTGA in the germline V gene. CDR3 length equals 13 residues. CDR3 sequence reads: CASSSSNTGELFF. The CDR3 DNA is TGTGCCAGCAGCTCCTCGAACACCGGGGAGCTGTTTTTT.

The gene calls are TRBV21-1 and TRBJ2-5; TRBD1, as called in the table, went unchecked against the DNA. TRBV21-1 is tagged as a pseudogene. CDR3 size: 13 residues. Here the CDR3 reads CASSKSSPETQYF. The CDR3 nucleotides read TGTGCCAGCAGCAAGTCCAGTCCCGAGACCCAGTACTTC.

A few counts support this clone. This sequence joins TRBV6-4 and TRBJ2-1, with 10 bases matching TRBD2. The CDR3 runs to 15 residues. Germline values: CDR1 MRHNA, CDR2 SNTAGT. The junction had 7 bases not matched to a gene; V was cut back by 5 bases and J by 6 bases. This CDR3 is CASSLETSGTNEQFF. The DNA of the CDR3 is TGTGCCAGCAGTCTAGAAACTAGCGGGACCAATGAGCAGTTCTTC.

The chain links TRBV7-9 to TRBJ2-7; 13 nucleotides align to TRBD2. Germline V gives CDR1 SEHNR, CDR2 FQNEAQ (reference sequence). The ends lost 5 bases at V and 5 bases at J; junction bases unmatched: 6. This CDR3 contains 15 residues. The CDR3 DNA reads TGTGCCAGCAGCATACTAGCGGGAGGGCCCCACGAGCAGTACTTC. It encodes CASSILAGGPHEQYF.

The chain joins TRBV13 to TRBJ2-1; 14 bases agree with TRBD2. Germline V gives CDR1 PRHDT, CDR2 FYEKMQ (reference sequence). Trimming removed 3 bases from V and 4 bases from J; junction bases left unmatched: 5. The length of the CDR3 is 17 residues. DNA of the CDR3: TGTGCCAGCAGCTTCGGACTAGCGGGAGGAGAATACAATGAGCAGTTCTTC. The encoded protein is CASSFGLAGGEYNEQFF.

Concerning this clone: Other DNA sequences in the sample encode the same CDR3. DNA of the CDR3: TGTGCCAGCAGTGCCGACAGGGGGCCCTACGAGCAGTACTTC. Translating it yields CASSADRGPYEQYF. The V gene is TRBV6-1, the J gene TRBJ2-7; 10 nucleotides agree with TRBD1. The CDR3 length is 14 residues. The junction had 2 bases not matched to a gene; V was cut back by 4 bases and J by 2 bases. The germline V gene encodes CDR1 MNHNS and CDR2 SASEGT.

This clone has only a few counts. The V call is TRBV6-5, the J call TRBJ1-2, with D maybe TRBD1 (5 bases). Germline assignment: CDR1 MNHEY and CDR2 SVGAGI. Trimming pared 10 bases from V and 6 bases from J, leaving 15 bases between. The CDR3 has 12 amino acids. The CDR3 DNA is TGTGCCATCTTTTCAGGGTCGAATGGCTACACCTTC. It specifies CAIFSGSNGYTF.

The chain combines TRBV18 with TRBJ2-3, with D perhaps matching TRBD1 (5 bases). From germline, CDR1 is KGHSH and CDR2 LQKENI. The germline V and J ends were trimmed by 2 bases and 0 bases, with 12 bases remaining between them. This CDR3 is 16 amino acids long. DNA for the CDR3: TGTGCCAGCTCACCAATTAGTCCAGGGAGCACAGATACGCAGTATTTT. It codes for CASSPISPGSTDTQYF.

This clone has just one count. The chain employs TRBV4-2 and TRBJ2-7, with D unresolved. This CDR3 has 14 residues. Trimming stripped 1 base from V and 2 bases from J, with 9 bases between. Germline V gives CDR1 LGHNA, CDR2 YNFKEQ. CDR3 nucleotide sequence: TGTGCCAGCAGCCAAGGTGAACTGCCCTACGAGCAGTACTTC. Its translation is CASSQGELPYEQYF.

This rearrangement joins TRBV4-1 to TRBJ2-5; D may be TRBD2 (7 bases). CDR1 is MGHRA and CDR2 is YSYEKL in the germline V gene. The CDR3 length is 19 residues. V lost 0 bases and J lost 2, with 22 bases in between. CDR3 protein: CASSQDGPRGAGTQETQYF. For the CDR3, the DNA is TGCGCCAGCAGCCAAGATGGCCCCCGGGGAGCGGGGACACAAGAGACCCAGTACTTC.